The sequence of this TCR beta chain was determined in a study of neurological immune-mediated disorders. The unsorted libraries were generated from a total of 2 million PBMCs, which had been stored in RNAlater at -80 C. In this sample, this clonotype turned up many times. In each sequencing run, over 180 million TCR-beta sequences were generated from 15-18 subjects. In TCRdb, the 5' RACE reads were re-called with MiXCR into one record per CDR3 protein. There are about 50,000 distinct CDR3 sequences in the sample; roughly 17% occur only once, and approximately 4% lies in the top ten. Sequences were obtained from PBMCs. This TCR derives from a man in his 60s in good health.

The CDR3 here is CSATRQGAYEQYF. The CDR3 region has the DNA TGCAGTGCTACTCGACAGGGGGCCTACGAGCAGTACTTC. The chain joins TRBV20-1 to TRBJ2-7, with 9 bases identical to TRBD1. The V gene end was trimmed by 4 bases and the J gene end by 2 bases; junction bases not matched to a gene: 3. The CDR3 sequence is 13 residues long. Germline loops: CDR1 DFQATT, CDR2 SNEGSKA (reference sequence).